Sequencing of this T cell receptor beta chain was carried out in a study of control samples from healthy donors and cancer patients. TCRdb's copy holds only in-frame clones and misses some; the assay was immunoSEQ multiplex PCR. The sample holds tens of thousands of clones, about 88% seen once. Germline CDR1 and CDR2: SQVTM and ANQGSEA. V dropped 6 bases and J dropped 0 bases, with 14 bases sitting between them. The CDR3 spans 14 residues. The sample taken for sequencing was blood. This sequence joins TRBV29-1 and TRBJ1-1, with D possibly matching TRBD1 (6 bases). The TCR comes from a woman aged 70-85 years in good health. CDR3 in amino acids: CSVTGTPMNTEAFF. CDR3 in DNA: TGCAGCGTGACCGGGACACCGATGAACACTGAAGCTTTCTTT.